This T cell receptor beta chain came from a study of shared clonotypes between healthy human individuals. The data were produced by immunoSEQ multiplex PCR, yet TCRdb's version contains in-frame clones alone and is incomplete. This sample has fewer than 1.4 million clones, with around 82% found just once. A CD45RA+ naive subset and a CD45RA-negative memory subset were split from CD4+ cells. With regard to this clone: As yet, its antigen is unknown.

Germline trimming cut 4 bases from V and 0 bases from J; bases unmatched to any gene: 4. The germline CDR1 and CDR2 sequences are SGDLS and YYNGEE. The CDR3 runs 15 residues. General study points: Naive subsets generally exceeded memory subsets in estimated richness. It was expected that sequencing depth would affect clonotype sharing among donors.

The TCR was taken from a man younger than 30 in good health. Some clones in this sample may be carry-over from other donors' samples. The chain couples TRBV9 to TRBJ1-5; 7 bases match TRBD1. The sequencing sample was made of memory CD4+ T cells from PBMCs. The subset denotes: CD45RA-negative fraction. The CDR3 sequence is CASSRTGDSNQPQHF. The CDR3, as DNA: TGTGCCAGCAGCCGAACAGGGGATAGCAATCAGCCCCAGCATTTT.